The TCR beta chain under discussion was sequenced for a study of blood T cell repertoires in COVID-19. Study information: Researchers got acute and convalescent COVID-19 samples from the United States, Italy and Spain. T cells, B-cell-depleted T cells, or PBMCs supplied cDNA or gDNA.

Libraries were prepared by immunoSEQ multiplex PCR; TCRdb keeps only in-frame clonotypes and omits some of them. The sample shows about 130,000 clones, roughly 80% of them seen only once. V was clipped by 4 bases and J by 5 bases; unmatched bases: 16. Germline V CDR1 and CDR2: SGDLS, YYNGEE. The CDR3 spans 19 residues. The chain has TRBV9 and TRBJ1-6; 9 nucleotides align to TRBD1. The TCR comes from a woman aged 80 or over with acute or convalescent COVID-19. The sample taken for sequencing was peripheral blood. The DNA for the CDR3 is TGTGCCAGCAGCAAAGGACTAAGCGGGACAGGGATGAATAATTCACCCCTCCACTTT. Amino acid sequence: CASSKGLSGTGMNNSPLHF. Drawing the rest from reference TRBV9 and TRBJ1-6, the complete variable domain is DSGVTQTPKHLITATGQRVTLRCSPRSGDLSVYWYQQSLDQGLQFLIQYYNGEERAKGNILERFSAQQFPDLHSELNLSSLELGDSALYFCASSKGLSGTGMNNSPLHFGNGTRLTVT.